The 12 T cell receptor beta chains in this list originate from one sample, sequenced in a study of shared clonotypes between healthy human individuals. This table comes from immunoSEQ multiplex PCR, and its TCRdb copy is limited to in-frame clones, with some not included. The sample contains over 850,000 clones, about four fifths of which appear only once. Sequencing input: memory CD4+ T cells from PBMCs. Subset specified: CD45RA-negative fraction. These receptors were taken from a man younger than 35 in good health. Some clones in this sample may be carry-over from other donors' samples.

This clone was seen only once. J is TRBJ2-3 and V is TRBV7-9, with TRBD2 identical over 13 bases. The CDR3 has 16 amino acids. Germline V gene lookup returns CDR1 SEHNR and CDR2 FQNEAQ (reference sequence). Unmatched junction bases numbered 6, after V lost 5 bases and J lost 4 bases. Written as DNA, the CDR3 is TGTGCCAGCAGCCCCCGGACTAGCGGGAGTTCAGATACGCAGTATTTT. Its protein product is CASSPRTSGSSDTQYF.

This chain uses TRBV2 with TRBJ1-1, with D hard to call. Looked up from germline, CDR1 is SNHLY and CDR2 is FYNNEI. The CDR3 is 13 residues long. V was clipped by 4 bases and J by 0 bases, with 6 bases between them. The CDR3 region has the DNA TGTGCCAGCAGTGGGCTGGTGAACACTGAAGCTTTCTTT. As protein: CASSGLVNTEAFF. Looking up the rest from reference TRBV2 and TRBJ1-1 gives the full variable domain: EPEVTQTPSHQVTQMGQEVILRCVPISNHLYFYWYRQILGQKVEFLVSFYNNEISEKSEIFDDQFSVERPDGSNFTLKIRSTKLEDSAMYFCASSGLVNTEAFFGQGTRLTVV.

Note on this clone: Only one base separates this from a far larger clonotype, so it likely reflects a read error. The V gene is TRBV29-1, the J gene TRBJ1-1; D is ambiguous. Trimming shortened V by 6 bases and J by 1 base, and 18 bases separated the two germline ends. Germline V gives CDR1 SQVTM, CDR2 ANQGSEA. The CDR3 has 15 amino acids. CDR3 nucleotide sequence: TGCAGCGTGAAAGCCGGGTGGGGTACGAACACTGAAGCTTTCTTT. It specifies CSVKAGWGTNTEAFF.

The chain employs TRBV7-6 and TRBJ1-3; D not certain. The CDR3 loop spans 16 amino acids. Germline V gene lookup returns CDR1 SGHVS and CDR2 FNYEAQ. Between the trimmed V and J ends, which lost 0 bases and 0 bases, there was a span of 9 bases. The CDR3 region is CASSLADGASGNTIYF. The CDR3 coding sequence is TGTGCCAGCAGCTTAGCGGATGGTGCCTCTGGAAACACCATATATTTT.

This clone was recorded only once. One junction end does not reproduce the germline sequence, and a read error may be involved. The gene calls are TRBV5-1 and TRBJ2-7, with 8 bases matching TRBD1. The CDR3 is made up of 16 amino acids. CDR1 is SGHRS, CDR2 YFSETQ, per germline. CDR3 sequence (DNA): TGCGCCAGCAGCTTGTCCTCCGGACAGGGCTCCCACGAGCAGTACTTC. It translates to CASSLSSGQGSHEQYF.

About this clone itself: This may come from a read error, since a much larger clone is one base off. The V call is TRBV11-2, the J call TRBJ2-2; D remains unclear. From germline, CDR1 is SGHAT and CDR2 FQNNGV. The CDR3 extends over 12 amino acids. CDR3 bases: TGTGCCAGCGGCTTACACACCGGGGAGCTGTTTTTT. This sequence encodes CASGLHTGELFF.

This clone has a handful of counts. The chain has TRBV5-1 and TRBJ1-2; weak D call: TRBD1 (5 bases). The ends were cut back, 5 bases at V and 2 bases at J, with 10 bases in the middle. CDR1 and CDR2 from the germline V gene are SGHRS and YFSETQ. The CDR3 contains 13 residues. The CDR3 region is CASSGAPNYGYTF. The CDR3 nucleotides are TGCGCCAGCAGTGGGGCGCCGAACTATGGCTACACCTTC.

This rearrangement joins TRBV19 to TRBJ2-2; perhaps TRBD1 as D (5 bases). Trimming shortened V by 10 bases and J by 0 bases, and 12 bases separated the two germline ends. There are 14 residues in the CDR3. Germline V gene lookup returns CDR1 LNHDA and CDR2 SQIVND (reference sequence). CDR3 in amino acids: CAIRQRTNTGELFF. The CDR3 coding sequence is TGTGCCATTCGACAGAGAACGAACACCGGGGAGCTGTTTTTT. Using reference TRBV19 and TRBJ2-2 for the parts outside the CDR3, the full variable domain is DGGITQSPKYLFRKEGQNVTLSCEQNLNHDAMYWYRQDPGQGLRLIYYSQIVNDFQKGDIAEGYSVSREKKESFPLTVTSAQKNPTAFYLCAIRQRTNTGELFFGEGSRLTVL.

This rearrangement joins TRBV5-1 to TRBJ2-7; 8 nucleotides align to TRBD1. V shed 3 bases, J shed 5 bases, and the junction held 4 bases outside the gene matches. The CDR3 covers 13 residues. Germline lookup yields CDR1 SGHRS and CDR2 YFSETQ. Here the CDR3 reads CASSSGQGHEQYF. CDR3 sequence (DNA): TGCGCCAGCAGCTCCGGACAGGGCCACGAGCAGTACTTC.

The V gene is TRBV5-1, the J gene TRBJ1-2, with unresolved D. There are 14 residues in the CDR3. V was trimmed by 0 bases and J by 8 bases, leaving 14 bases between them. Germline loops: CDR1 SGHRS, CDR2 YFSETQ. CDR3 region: CASSLVRPEGGYTF. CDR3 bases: TGCGCCAGCAGCTTGGTTAGGCCCGAGGGCGGCTACACCTTC.

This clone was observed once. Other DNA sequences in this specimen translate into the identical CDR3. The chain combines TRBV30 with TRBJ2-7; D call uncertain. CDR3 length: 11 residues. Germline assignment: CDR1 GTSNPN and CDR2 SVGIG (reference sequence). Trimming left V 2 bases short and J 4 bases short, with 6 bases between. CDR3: CAWSLSYEQYF. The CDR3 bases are TGTGCCTGGAGTCTATCATACGAGCAGTACTTC.

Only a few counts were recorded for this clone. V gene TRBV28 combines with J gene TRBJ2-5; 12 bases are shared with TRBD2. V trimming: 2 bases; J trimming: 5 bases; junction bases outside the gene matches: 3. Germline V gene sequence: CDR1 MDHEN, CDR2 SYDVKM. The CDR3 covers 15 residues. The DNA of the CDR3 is TGTGCCAGCAGTTTAGGGACTAGCGGGCTGGAGACCCAGTACTTC. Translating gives CASSLGTSGLETQYF.